These T cell receptor beta chains were read from a single sample in a study of cytomegalovirus exposure and HLA in healthy donors. Profiled with immunoSEQ multiplex PCR; TCRdb holds only in-frame clones, not every one. In the table there are 250,000 or so clones, around 90% of which are singletons. Specimen: PBMCs. These receptors came from a girl aged 2-15 years in good health and CMV-seronegative. CDR3s include the opening cysteine and the closing phenylalanine or tryptophan. The D gene is left open where the match is weak. Expanded clones are given a class, and other clones once, few, many or no size at all.

j_gene | v_gene | abundance | d_gene | CDR3aa | CDR3nt
TRBJ2-7 | TRBV6-5 | NA | NA | CASRVDKAYEQYF | TGTGCCAGCAGGGTCGACAAAGCCTACGAGCAGTACTTC
TRBJ2-7 | TRBV18 | NA | TRBD2 | CASSPGAGGYEQYF | TGTGCCAGCTCACCAGGGGCGGGGGGCTACGAGCAGTACTTC
TRBJ2-7 | TRBV18 | NA | TRBD2 | CASSPRTSGAYEQYF | TGTGCCAGCTCACCACGTACTAGCGGGGCCTACGAGCAGTACTTC
TRBJ2-7 | TRBV2 | NA | TRBD2 | CASWRASGSYEQYF | TGTGCCAGCTGGAGGGCTAGCGGCTCCTACGAGCAGTACTTC
TRBJ1-4 | TRBV19 | NA | NA | CASSSTGKLFF | TGTGCCAGTAGCAGTACAGGGAAGCTGTTTTTT
TRBJ2-1 | TRBV19 | NA | TRBD2 | CASSGLAGEEEQFF | TGTGCCAGTAGCGGACTAGCGGGGGAAGAGGAGCAGTTCTTC
TRBJ1-4 | TRBV4-1 | once | NA | CASSQGFGVDNEKLFF | TGCGCCAGCAGCCAAGGGTTCGGGGTAGATAATGAAAAACTGTTTTTT
TRBJ2-6 | TRBV15 | NA | NA | CATMAWSSVTNVLTF | TGTGCCACCATGGCCTGGTCTAGTGTCACCAACGTCCTGACTTTC
TRBJ1-2 | TRBV5-1 | NA | NA | CASSLGTANYGYTF | TGCGCCAGCAGCTTGGGGACAGCTAACTATGGCTACACCTTC
TRBJ2-1 | TRBV6-6 | few | TRBD2 | CASTTGREVPYNEQFF | TGTGCCAGCACTACCGGGCGGGAGGTCCCCTACAATGAGCAGTTCTTC
TRBJ2-7 | TRBV7-9 | NA | TRBD2 | CASSLGLAGGAGNYEQYF | TGTGCCAGCAGCCTCGGACTAGCGGGGGGGGCCGGGAACTACGAGCAGTACTTC
TRBJ1-3 | TRBV7-8 | once | NA | CASSLVRTGIGNTIYF | TGTGCCAGCAGCTTAGTTCGAACAGGGATCGGAAACACCATATATTTT
TRBJ2-1 | TRBV30 | NA | TRBD2 | CAWSPGTSGYNEQFF | TGTGCCTGGAGTCCCGGGACTAGCGGCTACAATGAGCAGTTCTTC
TRBJ1-1 | TRBV30 | NA | NA | CAWGRGGNTEAFF | TGTGCCTGGGGGCGCGGGGGTAACACTGAAGCTTTCTTT
TRBJ1-5 | TRBV7-9 | NA | NA | CASSSSVGDQPQHF | TGTGCCAGCAGCTCCTCTGTAGGAGATCAGCCCCAGCATTTT
TRBJ2-7 | TRBV10-3 | NA | TRBD1 | CAISDPDRGQEEQYF | TGTGCCATCAGTGACCCGGACAGGGGGCAGGAAGAGCAGTACTTC
TRBJ2-3 | TRBV7-9 | once | TRBD1 | CASSLYTGGTDTQYF | TGTGCCAGCAGCTTATACACAGGGGGAACAGATACGCAGTATTTT
TRBJ1-4 | TRBV5-5 | NA | NA | CASSLGTQGLTEKLFF | TGTGCCAGCAGCTTGGGGACACAGGGCCTCACTGAAAAACTGTTTTTT
TRBJ2-1 | TRBV19 | NA | NA | CASSAGWAYNEQFF | TGTGCCAGTAGTGCGGGATGGGCCTACAATGAGCAGTTCTTC
TRBJ2-5 | TRBV18 | NA | NA | CASSLAGFGSVRTQYF | TGTGCCAGCTCACTAGCCGGTTTTGGGAGTGTTAGGACCCAGTACTTC
TRBJ2-1 | TRBV10-1 | NA | TRBD2 | CASSPSTSGRISSYNEQFF | TGCGCCAGCAGTCCCAGCACTAGCGGGAGGATTAGCTCCTACAATGAGCAGTTCTTC
TRBJ2-3 | TRBV4-1 | NA | TRBD2 | CASSQEFGLAGSDTQYF | TGCGCCAGCAGCCAAGAATTCGGACTAGCGGGGTCGGATACGCAGTATTTT
TRBJ2-2 | TRBV27 | NA | NA | CASSEKRSGELFF | TGTGCCAGCAGCGAAAAGAGGTCCGGGGAGCTGTTTTTT
TRBJ2-1 | TRBV27 | NA | NA | CASSLPNNEQFF | TGTGCCAGCAGTTTACCAAATAATGAGCAGTTCTTC
TRBJ1-2 | TRBV2 | NA | NA | CAILPIQDYGYTF | TGTGCCATTCTTCCGATTCAGGACTATGGCTACACCTTC
TRBJ2-2 | TRBV10-2 | NA | TRBD1 | CASRNRAQGATTGELFF | TGCGCCAGCAGGAATAGGGCTCAGGGGGCTACCACCGGGGAGCTGTTTTTT
TRBJ2-7 | TRBV20-1 | NA | TRBD1 | CSATGGYEQYF | TGCAGTGCTACAGGGGGCTACGAGCAGTACTTC
TRBJ1-1 | TRBV9 | NA | NA | CASSGAGYTEAFF | TGTGCCAGCAGCGGTGCGGGGTACACTGAAGCTTTCTTT